This T cell receptor beta chain derives from a study of technical replicates of blood from a few donors. Germline V gives CDR1 SEHNR, CDR2 FQNEAQ (reference sequence). V gave up 5 bases and J gave up 3 bases, with 10 bases separating them. This CDR3 comprises 13 residues. Sequenced by immunoSEQ multiplex PCR; TCRdb stores in-frame clones only, minus some. The table shows tens of thousands of clones, with just over 95% occurring only once. The genes are TRBV7-9 and TRBJ1-1; D call uncertain. Sequenced sample: T cells isolated from PBMCs. This TCR derives from a human donor in good health. The chain's CDR3 is CASSTDPYTEAFF. Written as DNA, the CDR3 is TGTGCCAGCAGCACAGACCCCTACACTGAAGCTTTCTTT.